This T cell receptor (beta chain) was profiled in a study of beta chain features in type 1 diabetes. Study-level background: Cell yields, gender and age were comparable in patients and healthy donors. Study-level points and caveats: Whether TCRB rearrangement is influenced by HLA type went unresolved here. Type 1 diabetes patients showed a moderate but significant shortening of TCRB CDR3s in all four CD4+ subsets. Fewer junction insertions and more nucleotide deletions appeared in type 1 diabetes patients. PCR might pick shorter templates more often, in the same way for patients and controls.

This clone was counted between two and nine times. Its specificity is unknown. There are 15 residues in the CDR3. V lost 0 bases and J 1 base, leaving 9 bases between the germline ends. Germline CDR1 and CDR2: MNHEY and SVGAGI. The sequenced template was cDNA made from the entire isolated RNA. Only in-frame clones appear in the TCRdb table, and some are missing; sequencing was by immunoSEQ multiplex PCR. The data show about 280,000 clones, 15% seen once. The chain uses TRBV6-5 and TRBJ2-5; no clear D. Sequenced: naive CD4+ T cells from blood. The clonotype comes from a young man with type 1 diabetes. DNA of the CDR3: TGTGCCAGCAGTTACTCGATAGAATCCCAAGAGACCCAGTACTTC. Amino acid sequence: CASSYSIESQETQYF.